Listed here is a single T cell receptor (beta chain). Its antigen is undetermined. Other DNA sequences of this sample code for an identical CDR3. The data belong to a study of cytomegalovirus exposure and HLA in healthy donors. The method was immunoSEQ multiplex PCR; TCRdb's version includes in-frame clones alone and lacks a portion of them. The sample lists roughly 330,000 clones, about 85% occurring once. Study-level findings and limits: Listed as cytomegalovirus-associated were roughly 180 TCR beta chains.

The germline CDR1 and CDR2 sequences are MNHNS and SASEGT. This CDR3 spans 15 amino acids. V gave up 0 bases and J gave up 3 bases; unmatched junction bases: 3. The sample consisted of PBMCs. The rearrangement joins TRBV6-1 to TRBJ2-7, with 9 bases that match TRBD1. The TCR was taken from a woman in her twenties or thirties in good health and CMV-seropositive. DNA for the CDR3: TGTGCCAGCAGTGAAGCCCCGGGACAGGGCTACGAGCAGTACTTC. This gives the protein CASSEAPGQGYEQYF.